Presented here are 15 T cell receptor beta chains from one specimen sequenced in a study of blood T cell repertoires in COVID-19. Repertoires were generated with immunoSEQ multiplex PCR, while TCRdb's copy carries only in-frame clones and drops some. The sample comprises hundreds of thousands of clones, 85% of which are singletons, and 1.5% to 2% rests with the top ten. The source material was PBMCs or T cells enriched from blood (not recorded which). The receptors were gathered from a woman aged 25 to 39 who had been exposed to COVID-19.

The CDR3 loop is CASSPSSRVRTGELFF. For the CDR3, the DNA is TGTGCCAGCTCACCATCGTCACGGGTGAGGACCGGGGAGCTGTTTTTT. This sequence joins TRBV18 and TRBJ2-2; D is uncertain. Between the trimmed V and J ends, which lost 2 bases and 5 bases, there was a span of 15 bases. Germline CDR1 KGHSH, CDR2 LQKENI. This CDR3 comprises 16 residues.

The rearrangement uses TRBV30 and TRBJ1-5, with D unresolved. V was trimmed by 2 bases and J by 6 bases, leaving 11 bases between them. Germline assignment: CDR1 GTSNPN and CDR2 SVGIG (reference sequence). The CDR3 runs 13 residues. CDR3: CAWSFVSGQPQHF. In DNA form, the CDR3 reads TGTGCCTGGAGTTTCGTATCAGGTCAGCCCCAGCATTTT.

This clone was counted once. The V and J genes are TRBV5-4 and TRBJ1-1; D is unresolved. There are 14 residues in the CDR3. Germline-derived CDR1 and CDR2 are SGHNT and YYREEE (reference sequence). Trimming left V 0 bases short and J 8 bases short, with 14 bases between. The CDR3 region is CASSLDAGNPEAFF. The CDR3, as DNA: TGTGCCAGCAGCTTGGACGCGGGGAACCCGGAAGCTTTCTTT.

This clone was found once. J is TRBJ1-2 and V is TRBV14; D gene uncertain. Trimming shortened V by 1 base and J by 8 bases, and 14 bases separated the two germline ends. The CDR3 sequence is 14 residues long. CDR1 and CDR2 from the germline V gene are SGHDN and FVKESK. The CDR3 DNA sequence: TGTGCCAGCAGCCAAGGCGGCACCAAGCAGGGCTACACCTTC. This translates into CASSQGGTKQGYTF.

The J gene is TRBJ2-3, the V gene TRBV5-1; D may be TRBD1 (6 bases). V gave up 1 base and J gave up 6 bases, with 12 bases separating them. The CDR3 spans 14 residues. The germline gives CDR1 SGHRS, CDR2 YFSETQ. The CDR3 loop is CASSLLGAGDTQYF. The CDR3 DNA sequence: TGCGCCAGCAGCTTGCTGGGGGCCGGGGATACGCAGTATTTT.

This clone was detected only once. V gene TRBV7-9 combines with J gene TRBJ2-7; 8 positions match TRBD1. With 5 bases clipped from V and 2 bases from J, the junction kept 8 bases outside the gene matches. Germline V CDR1 and CDR2: SEHNR, FQNEAQ (reference sequence). This CDR3 contains 15 residues. The chain's CDR3 is CASSTTGAIPYEQYF. The DNA of the CDR3 is TGTGCCAGCAGCACGACAGGGGCGATCCCCTACGAGCAGTACTTC.

This clone appeared a single time. The gene calls are TRBV15 and TRBJ2-7; D remains ambiguous. CDR3 size: 16 residues. Trimming removed 0 bases at V and 3 bases at J, with 15 bases between. CDR1 LNHNV and CDR2 YYDKDF come from the germline V gene (reference sequence). CDR3 region: CATSRELSARVYEQYF. In DNA, the CDR3 is TGTGCCACCAGCAGAGAGTTAAGCGCTCGGGTCTACGAGCAGTACTTC.

This chain uses TRBV30 with TRBJ2-6, with D uncertain. The CDR3 loop spans 14 amino acids. The germline CDR1 and CDR2 sequences are GTSNPN and SVGIG (reference sequence). V lost 0 bases and J lost 1, with 4 bases in between. This CDR3 is CAWSVQSGANVLTF. Here the CDR3 DNA reads TGTGCCTGGAGTGTACAATCTGGGGCCAACGTCCTGACTTTC.

This sequence joins TRBV27 and TRBJ2-3; a possible D gene is TRBD2 (6 bases). The CDR3 extends over 14 amino acids. The V end lost 8 bases, the J end lost 3 bases, and 15 bases lay between the germline ends. Germline V lookup: CDR1 MNHEY, CDR2 SMNVEV (reference sequence). CDR3 bases: TGTGCCAGCCGACCCAGCGGGCGGACAGATACGCAGTATTTT. Protein: CASRPSGRTDTQYF.

Only one count was recorded for this clone. This rearrangement joins TRBV5-1 to TRBJ2-1; 11 bases map to TRBD2. The CDR3 covers 19 residues. V was pared by 4 bases and J by 2 bases, with 14 bases of the junction left unmatched. Per germline, CDR1 SGHRS and CDR2 YFSETQ. The CDR3 DNA follows: TGCGCCAGCAGCGTTGCCGGGACTAGCGGCCCTGGTGCCTACAATGAGCAGTTCTTC. It encodes CASSVAGTSGPGAYNEQFF.

The rearrangement joins TRBV3-1 (or the pseudogene TRBV3-2) to TRBJ2-1, with D maybe TRBD1 (5 bases). Looked up from germline, CDR1 is LGHDT and CDR2 is YNNKEL (reference sequence). CDR3 length: 15 amino acids. V was shortened by 0 bases and J by 3 bases, with 9 bases between the two germline ends. CDR3 nucleotide sequence: TGTGCCAGCAGCCAAGATGGGGCAGTCTACAATGAGCAGTTCTTC. It yields the protein CASSQDGAVYNEQFF.

V gene TRBV10-1 combines with J gene TRBJ2-7; no firm D call. The CDR3 is 12 residues long. The germline V gene has CDR1 WNHNN and CDR2 SYGVQD (reference sequence). Trimming removed 5 bases at V and 5 bases at J, with 10 bases between. CDR3 in amino acids: CASSFSIDEQYF. The CDR3, as DNA: TGCGCCAGCAGTTTTTCTATCGACGAGCAGTACTTC.

The chain links TRBV5-1 to TRBJ2-2, with 7 nucleotides matching TRBD1. The CDR3 consists of 15 residues. V shed 7 bases, J shed 1 base, and the junction held 7 bases outside the gene matches. Germline V gene lookup returns CDR1 SGHRS and CDR2 YFSETQ. The CDR3 bases are TGCGCCAGCTTCCTAGGGACAGTGAACACCGGGGAGCTGTTTTTT. It yields the protein CASFLGTVNTGELFF.

This clone showed up just once. The chain uses TRBV5-1 and TRBJ1-1; D perhaps matches TRBD1 (6 bases). Trimming took 4 bases from V and 6 from J, leaving 16 bases between them. The CDR3 is 14 residues long. CDR1 and CDR2 from the germline V gene are SGHRS and YFSETQ. The CDR3 loop is CASSGGGASAEAFF. CDR3 nucleotide sequence: TGCGCCAGCAGCGGAGGGGGGGCCTCTGCTGAAGCTTTCTTT.

A single count supports this clone. The chain couples TRBV19 to TRBJ1-2, with 7 nucleotides matching TRBD1. Germline V gene data show CDR1 as LNHDA and CDR2 as SQIVND (reference sequence). CDR3 length: 15 residues. With V trimmed by 5 bases and J by 4 bases, 10 bases remained unmatched. The CDR3, as DNA: TGTGCCAGTAGTGCGTCCCGGGACAGAGGCTATGGCTACACCTTC. As protein: CASSASRDRGYGYTF.